Presented here are 27 T cell receptor beta chains from one specimen sequenced in a study of blood T cell repertoires in COVID-19. Assay: immunoSEQ multiplex PCR; the TCRdb copy retains only in-frame clones and omits some. Altogether roughly 250,000 clones are present, approximately 83% being singletons, with the ten largest covering about 4.3%. Sequencing was performed on PBMCs or T cells enriched from blood (not recorded which). The receptors stem from a woman in her twenties or thirties who had recovered from COVID-19.

This clone was seen a single time. The rearrangement joins TRBV18 to TRBJ2-1, with 10 bases aligning to TRBD2. The CDR3 covers 14 residues. Germline V gene data show CDR1 as KGHSH and CDR2 as LQKENI. V shed 2 bases, J shed 8 bases, and the junction held 3 bases outside the gene matches. The CDR3 nucleotides are TGTGCCAGCTCACCAGCTAGCGGGAGCGATGAGCAGTTCTTC. This encodes CASSPASGSDEQFF.

This clone was seen a few times. This chain links TRBV7-9 with TRBJ1-3; 8 bases map to TRBD1. After removal of 3 bases from V and 8 bases from J, the junction contained 6 bases not matched to a gene. The CDR3 is made up of 14 amino acids. Germline V CDR1 and CDR2: SEHNR, FQNEAQ (reference sequence). The CDR3 coding sequence is TGTGCCAGCAGCTTGGGACAGGCAACATACACCATATATTTT. The encoded protein is CASSLGQATYTIYF.

The chain is built from TRBV11-2 and TRBJ2-1, with 7 bases aligning to TRBD2. The J segment lost 7 bases and the V segment lost 3 bases, leaving 6 bases of the junction unmatched. The CDR3 is 14 residues long. Germline V lookup: CDR1 SGHAT, CDR2 FQNNGV. The DNA of the CDR3 is TGTGCCAGCAGCTTCCTTAGGACTAGGAATGAGCAGTTCTTC. It encodes CASSFLRTRNEQFF.

This clone was detected a few times. The chain employs TRBV6-5 and TRBJ1-1; the D is unclear. This CDR3 is built from 11 residues. The germline CDR1 and CDR2 sequences are MNHEY and SVGAGI. Trimming took 6 bases from V and 2 from J, leaving 4 bases between them. The CDR3 coding sequence is TGTGCCAGCAGGTTAAACACTGAAGCTTTCTTT. This encodes CASRLNTEAFF.

The V call is TRBV11-2, the J call TRBJ2-1, with D perhaps TRBD1 (6 bases). The V gene lost 6 bases and the J gene lost 10 bases, with 16 bases spanning the gap. CDR3 size: 13 residues. The germline V gene has CDR1 SGHAT and CDR2 FQNNGV. CDR3: CASRLYVGTEQFF. The CDR3 nucleotides read TGTGCCAGCAGACTATATGTGGGGACAGAGCAGTTCTTC.

The chain recombines TRBV6-5 with TRBJ1-2, with D possibly TRBD1 on 5 matching bases. The CDR3 is 14 amino acids. V was shortened by 2 bases and J by 10 bases, with 17 bases between the two germline ends. CDR1 is MNHEY, CDR2 SVGAGI, per germline. Here the CDR3 DNA reads TGTGCCAGCAGTTACCTTTTACAGGAGGGGATCTACACCTTC. Translating it yields CASSYLLQEGIYTF.

This sequence joins TRBV24-1 and TRBJ2-6; possible D gene TRBD1, 5 bases. Trimming removed 3 bases from V and 2 bases from J, with 13 bases in between. Germline V CDR1 and CDR2: KGHDR, SFDVKD. This CDR3 is built from 17 residues. CDR3 coding DNA: TGTGCCACCAGTGATGGCCAGGGTACCCCTGGGGCCAACGTCCTGACTTTC. Residues: CATSDGQGTPGANVLTF.

The rearrangement links TRBV30 to TRBJ1-3; D is perhaps TRBD1 (6 bases). Trimming stripped 0 bases from V and 2 bases from J, with 8 bases between. The CDR3 runs to 14 residues. CDR1 is GTSNPN, CDR2 SVGIG, per germline (reference sequence). CDR3 in amino acids: CAWSVGGPGNTIYF. Here the CDR3 DNA reads TGTGCCTGGAGTGTAGGGGGACCTGGAAACACCATATATTTT.

CDR3 loop: CAWNFQEDQPQHF. The CDR3, as DNA: TGTGCCTGGAATTTTCAGGAAGATCAGCCCCAGCATTTT. V is TRBV30 and J is TRBJ1-5; D uncertain. Trimming left V 4 bases short and J 5 bases short, with 12 bases between. The CDR3 sequence is 13 residues long. The germline V gene encodes CDR1 GTSNPN and CDR2 SVGIG (reference sequence).

The J gene is TRBJ2-3, the V gene TRBV5-1; TRBD2 matches 9 bases. This CDR3 has 15 residues. V lost 2 bases and J lost 4; bases outside the gene matches: 5. Germline CDR1 reads SGHRS; CDR2 reads YFSETQ. The CDR3 sequence is CASSFLAGGPDTQYF. The CDR3 DNA reads as TGCGCCAGCAGCTTTTTGGCGGGAGGGCCAGATACGCAGTATTTT.

The J gene is TRBJ1-2, the V gene TRBV13, with D possibly matching TRBD1 (5 bases). This CDR3 has 15 residues. Germline CDR1 and CDR2: PRHDT and FYEKMQ (reference sequence). V gave up 5 bases and J gave up 0 bases, with 13 bases separating them. The CDR3 sequence is CASSADSGANYGYTF. The DNA for the CDR3 is TGTGCCAGCAGCGCAGACAGTGGAGCTAACTATGGCTACACCTTC.

The CDR3 DNA follows: TGTGCCAGCAGCCAAGAGAGACAGCCTGCTGAGGAAAAACTGTTTTTT. The encoded protein is CASSQERQPAEEKLFF. The V call is TRBV3-1 (or the pseudogene TRBV3-2), the J call TRBJ1-4, with TRBD1 as a possible D gene (5 bases). V was shortened by 0 bases and J by 8 bases, with 16 bases between the two germline ends. CDR3 size: 16 residues. Germline lookup yields CDR1 LGHDT and CDR2 YNNKEL (reference sequence).

The chain joins TRBV12-5 to TRBJ1-5; 11 nucleotides match TRBD1. Germline-derived CDR1 and CDR2 are LGHNT and FRNRAP. Trimming cost V 2 bases and J 0 bases; bases outside gene matches: 9. The CDR3 covers 19 residues. The CDR3 region is CASGLPGQGARYSNQPQHF. The CDR3 region has the DNA TGTGCTAGTGGTTTGCCCGGACAGGGGGCTCGGTATAGCAATCAGCCCCAGCATTTT.

This chain connects TRBV9 to TRBJ2-3, with D tentatively TRBD2 (6 bases). The length of the CDR3 is 15 residues. The V gene's germline CDR1 is SGDLS and CDR2 YYNGEE. V shed 0 bases and J shed 6 bases, with 14 bases lying between them. DNA for the CDR3: TGTGCCAGCAGCGTAGCCACCCGGGCGGGGGATACGCAGTATTTT. Its translation: CASSVATRAGDTQYF.

The genes are TRBV14 and TRBJ2-2, with D possibly being TRBD2 (6 bases). In germline, CDR1 is SGHDN, CDR2 FVKESK. CDR3 length equals 16 residues. Trimming took 0 bases from V and 1 from J, leaving 9 bases between them. The CDR3 reads CASSQDRGWNTGELFF. The CDR3, as DNA: TGTGCCAGCAGCCAAGATCGGGGGTGGAACACCGGGGAGCTGTTTTTT. The full variable domain, completed using reference TRBV14 and TRBJ2-2, is EAGVTQFPSHSVIEKGQTVTLRCDPISGHDNLYWYRRVMGKEIKFLLHFVKESKQDESGMPNNRFLAERTGGTYSTLKVQPAELEDSGVYFCASSQDRGWNTGELFFGEGSRLTVL.

The chain carries TRBV19 and TRBJ2-3, with D possibly matching TRBD2 (5 bases). This CDR3 spans 13 amino acids. Per germline, CDR1 LNHDA and CDR2 SQIVND (reference sequence). Trimming took off 9 bases at V and 4 bases at J, with 14 bases between the two ends. The CDR3 bases are TGTGCCAGCTCACTAGTTTCGGCAGATACGCAGTATTTT. Translation: CASSLVSADTQYF.

V and J are TRBV10-3 and TRBJ1-1; D is ambiguous. CDR3 length: 15 residues. V was trimmed by 6 bases and J by 1 base, leaving 15 bases between them. The germline CDR1 and CDR2 sequences are ENHRY and SYGVKD. The CDR3 nucleotides read TGTGCCATCAGAGCTACCCTCCCTCCGAACACTGAAGCTTTCTTT. It translates to CAIRATLPPNTEAFF.

The genes are TRBV4-1 and TRBJ1-3; 10 bases align to TRBD1. The trim removed 4 bases at V and 4 bases at J, leaving 7 bases unmatched. Germline CDR1 MGHRA, CDR2 YSYEKL. The CDR3 runs to 16 residues. The CDR3 region has the DNA TGCGCCAGCAGCCTTATGGGACAGGGGAGCGGAAACACCATATATTTT. It specifies CASSLMGQGSGNTIYF.

V is TRBV5-1 and J is TRBJ2-7; unclear D gene. V lost 2 bases and J 0 bases, leaving 6 bases between the germline ends. This CDR3 spans 13 amino acids. Germline V gene data show CDR1 as SGHRS and CDR2 as YFSETQ. CDR3 nucleotides: TGCGCCAGCAGCTTAGCTTTCTCCTACGAGCAGTACTTC. Translated, it gives CASSLAFSYEQYF.

This chain uses TRBV24-1 with TRBJ1-5; D not resolved. With 4 bases removed from V and 0 bases from J, the gap between germline ends came to 6 bases. The CDR3 runs to 14 residues. The germline V gene encodes CDR1 KGHDR and CDR2 SFDVKD. The CDR3: CATSEFNSNQPQHF. The CDR3 DNA follows: TGTGCCACCAGTGAGTTTAATAGCAATCAGCCCCAGCATTTT.

The gene calls are TRBV7-9 and TRBJ1-1; no definite D call. V dropped 2 bases and J dropped 6 bases, with 10 bases sitting between them. Germline CDR1 SEHNR, CDR2 FQNEAQ (reference sequence). This CDR3 contains 13 residues. This CDR3 is CASSLTATAEAFF. The CDR3 DNA follows: TGTGCCAGCAGCTTAACGGCGACTGCTGAAGCTTTCTTT. The entire variable domain, with the rest obtained from reference TRBV7-9 and TRBJ1-1, is as follows: DTGVSQNPRHKITKRGQNVTFRCDPISEHNRLYWYRQTLGQGPEFLTYFQNEAQLEKSRLLSDRFSAERPKGSFSTLEIQRTEQGDSAMYLCASSLTATAEAFFGQGTRLTVV.

This clone has just a few counts. The chain joins TRBV7-9 to TRBJ2-7, with 8 bases that match TRBD1. The length of the CDR3 is 15 residues. Germline CDR1 is SEHNR and CDR2 is FQNEAQ (reference sequence). V trimming: 5 bases; J trimming: 2 bases; junction bases outside the gene matches: 8. The chain's CDR3 is CASSPDRGRAYEQYF. For the CDR3, the DNA is TGTGCCAGCAGCCCCGACAGGGGAAGGGCCTACGAGCAGTACTTC.

The table lists this clone with a count of one. The chain has TRBV5-8 and TRBJ1-5; 8 bases match TRBD1. V trimming: 0 bases; J trimming: 5 bases; junction bases outside the gene matches: 4. This CDR3 region has 15 residues. Germline lookup yields CDR1 SGHTS and CDR2 YDEGEE. DNA of the CDR3: TGTGCCAGCAGCTTGGGGTCAGGGGGCTATCAGCCCCAGCATTTT. As protein: CASSLGSGGYQPQHF. Looking up the rest from reference TRBV5-8 and TRBJ1-5 gives the full variable domain: EAGVTQSPTHLIKTRGQQATLRCSPISGHTSVYWYQQALGLGLQFLLWYDEGEERNRGNFPPRFSGRQFPNYSSELNVNALELEDSALYLCASSLGSGGYQPQHFGDGTRLSIL.

J is TRBJ2-2 and V is TRBV5-6; the D gene is possibly TRBD2 (5 bases). This CDR3 comprises 11 residues. With 6 bases removed from V and 7 bases from J, the gap between germline ends came to 7 bases. Germline loops: CDR1 SGHDT, CDR2 YYEEEE. The CDR3 reads CASTTSGELFF. CDR3 nucleotides: TGTGCCAGCACCACTAGCGGGGAGCTGTTTTTT.

The V call is TRBV29-1, the J call TRBJ1-1, with no clear D. Trimming removed 1 base from V and 2 bases from J, with 8 bases in between. Germline values: CDR1 SQVTM, CDR2 ANQGSEA. The CDR3 runs 13 residues. The chain's CDR3 is CSVEATQNTEAFF. Here the CDR3 DNA reads TGCAGCGTTGAAGCCACTCAAAACACTGAAGCTTTCTTT.

This clone occurred a few times. The sample holds other DNA sequences that translate to the same CDR3. The chain employs TRBV18 and TRBJ1-1; no clear D gene. The CDR3 extends over 14 amino acids. Germline assignment: CDR1 KGHSH and CDR2 LQKENI. Trimming left V 0 bases short and J 0 bases short, with 5 bases between. Here the CDR3 reads CASSPPGMNTEAFF. Here the CDR3 DNA reads TGTGCCAGCTCACCACCCGGGATGAACACTGAAGCTTTCTTT.

The V gene is TRBV20-1, the J gene TRBJ1-1; TRBD1 is a possible D gene (5 bases). Germline CDR1 DFQATT, CDR2 SNEGSKA (reference sequence). The CDR3 extends over 10 amino acids. The CDR3 reads CSPEGAEAFF. The CDR3 nucleotides read TGCAGCCCAGAAGGGGCGGAAGCTTTCTTT.